The present T cell receptor beta chain was sequenced within a study of shared clonotypes between healthy human individuals. Regarding the study as a whole: Between four donors, naive CD4 clonotypes were shared at a level of about 5%.

Caucasian adults residing in Nashville, Tennessee made up all the donors. Memory CD4+ cells were the fraction left after CD45RA+ naive selection. Libraries were prepared by immunoSEQ multiplex PCR; TCRdb keeps only in-frame clonotypes and omits some of them. The top ten clones hold around 0.37% of a sample with approximately 2.5 million clones, 80% to 95% of them seen once. Germline loops: CDR1 SGHDN, CDR2 FVKESK. The CDR3 totals 15 residues. J lost 0 bases, V lost 4 bases, and 4 bases had no gene match. About this clone itself: Its antigen is still unknown.

This receptor was identified in a man aged 18 to 30 in good health. Some clones in this sample may be carry-over from other donors' samples. The chain has TRBV14 and TRBJ2-7; TRBD2 matches at 9 bases. Sequenced material: naive CD4+ T cells from PBMCs. The subset denotes: CD45RA+ positively selected. The CDR3 nucleotides are TGTGCCAGCAGCCGAACTAGCGGGCTCTCCTACGAGCAGTACTTC. Translating it yields CASSRTSGLSYEQYF.